This T cell receptor (beta chain) appears in the sequencing data of a study of cytomegalovirus exposure and HLA in healthy donors (TCRdb year 2017). For context, the study as a whole: In an earlier analysis of roughly 500 of the donors, 250 to 350 Gb of sequence data and approximately 120 million unique TCR beta sequences from about 180 million T cells were reported. To study patterns of TCR occurrence, a later analysis re-analyzed previously published TCR beta repertoires from 666 donors and added high-resolution HLA genotyping. Among the roughly 400 genotyped donors, around 79% belonged to the genetic ancestry cluster associated with self-reported Caucasian donors. Every discovery cohort repertoire had been produced on one sequencing platform. Rather than using new phenotypic data, the later analysis identified candidate immune exposures from TCR beta sequences and from how often those sequences occurred across donors. The study used immunosequencing to profile the T cell repertoires of about 670 subjects and linked those repertoires to cytomegalovirus serostatus. Across roughly 420 genotyped donors of the cohort, an average of about 220,000 unique TCR beta nucleotide sequences per donor were sequenced, and approximately 19% of those sequences were non-productive. An early release that covered fewer than 750 HLA-typed donors contained about 300 gigabases of sequencing data and 85 million to 100 million unique TCR sequences. About 5 DR-DQ haplotypes were handled as single units for association and clustering, since linkage in the cohort was strong. Besides the first cohort of about 730 subjects, a separate validation cohort made up of roughly 120 different subjects was used. Alongside the repertoire data, information on donor age, sex, ethnicity and CMV serostatus was compiled. Both class I and class II loci were covered by HLA typing, at four-digit resolution. Typing coverage varied by locus: about 620-640 donors for A, B, C, DRB1 and DQB1; under 550 for DQA1; approximately 570 for DPA1; about 450 for DPB1. An earlier analysis of about 600 of the donors used high-throughput TCR beta sequencing to judge whether each TCR beta V gene segment behaved as functional or pseudogenic. In a later genetic analysis, genome-wide SNP genotypes for about three fifths of the 666 donors were used, and that subset was treated as a discovery cohort. The study was designed to test whether signatures of past pathogen exposure could be identified by cataloging public T cell receptors. High-throughput TCR immunosequencing, statistical association of individual TCRs with disease status, and machine learning were combined to predict cytomegalovirus infection status. Here is what the overall study found, with its caveats: An association between a missense DCLRE1C variant and V-gene and J-gene trimming of TCR beta chains was found in a later genetic analysis and replicated in an independent cohort. The study listed approximately 160 TCR beta chains as associated with cytomegalovirus. According to a later genetic analysis, donors in an Asian-associated ancestry cluster had fewer N-insertions in productive TCRs than the approximately 710-donor mean. The classifier was reported to diagnose cytomegalovirus status with high specificity and sensitivity in both the original and validation cohorts. Immune exposure information for the cohort was limited to CMV serostatus. A further reported finding was that TCR beta sequences accurately predicted the HLA-A and HLA-B alleles for most subjects in the first cohort. Presence/absence analyses assumed roughly uniform sequencing depth across donors, an assumption that may not hold. A few of the identified cytomegalovirus-associated TCR beta chains were confirmed in vitro to be specific for cytomegalovirus antigens. A group of highly shared sequence variants was considered likely to be a technical artifact of the sequencing pipeline. This cohort had only TCR beta chains sequenced, and the lack of alpha or paired-chain data limited which features could be detected. A later analysis found that most CMV-associated TCR beta chains appeared HLA-restricted, with HLA associations seemingly driven largely by CMV exposure. In a later analysis, HLA-associated TCR beta chains were found to be more clonally expanded and to have lower generation probabilities than equally common non-associated chains. Because the 87-base-pair reads could not distinguish some IMGT-functional V segments, including TRBV6-2 and TRBV6-3, those segments were excluded. It was suggested by the authors that the approach could potentially be generalized to other disease states and immunological phenotypes. In a later analysis, 15,000 to 20,000 TCR beta sequences were associated with specific HLA alleles at a false discovery rate of 0.05. When HLA alleles, especially DR and DQ, strongly co-occurred, attributing TCR associations to individual alleles was difficult. In a later analysis, several top co-occurrence clusters were reported to appear linked to parvovirus B19, influenza, CMV and Epstein-Barr virus. Broadly in line with IMGT annotations, most TCR beta V segments showed up in productive rearrangements about 90% or about 30% of the time in an earlier analysis of approximately 600 of the donors. Because some donors lacked HLA typing at each locus, the association tests relied only on the typed subset. Because counts were too low, approximately 15 rarely observed V segments, including chromosome 9 orphons, were excluded from the earlier analysis of a few hundred of the donors. Linkage disequilibrium might explain the correlated functional status among segregating V segments, but an unknown experimental factor could not be ruled out. Across donors, most TCR sequences were observed very rarely, whereas some public TCRs were present in many individuals. According to a later analysis, TCR association rates differed among HLA loci, with DRB1 alleles showing the most associated TCRs and HLA-C alleles showing the fewest.

The germline V gene yields SQVTM for CDR1 and ANQGSEA for CDR2. Between the V and J ends, shortened by 3 bases and 9 bases respectively, the junction contains 18 bases. The CDR3 goes from the cysteine to the phenylalanine over 14 residues. The entry retains the CDR3 DNA only, 42 bases that are in frame from base 1. Regarding this clone: The specificity of this receptor is unknown. No much larger clonotype is one base removed from it; base qualities were not supplied.

The cohort comprised some 680 healthy bone marrow donors. All cohort members were sampled while nominally healthy, although unrecorded immune exposures were likely present. The donor tested CMV seropositive and was one of the 289 seropositive cohort members. Each donor provided a peripheral blood sample, and peripheral blood mononuclear cells were used for TCR beta sequencing. The Qiagen DNeasy Blood Extraction Kit was used to extract genomic DNA from the blood cell samples. Library preparation used the immunoSEQ multiplex PCR assay. For the multiplex PCR, a mixture combining 60 forward primers for TCR Vbeta segments and 13 reverse primers for TCR Jbeta segments was used. A multiplex PCR assay on genomic DNA amplified the CDR3 region of rearranged TCR beta genes. Amplified TCR beta libraries were sequenced as 87-base-pair reads on the Illumina HiSeq System. Per the original workflow: A later analysis tallied roughly 76 million unique TCR beta chains across the 666 repertoires, and about 10 million of those chains were shared by two or more donors. To remove PCR and sequencing errors, raw reads were error-corrected and collapsed into unique sequences using a nearest-neighbor algorithm that merged closely related sequences. V, D and J gene segments were assigned by aligning CDR3 sequences to IMGT reference sequences. Each retained sequence needed at least a six-nucleotide match to both a V gene segment and a J gene segment. Rearrangements were called productive when the CDR3 lacked stop codons and stayed in frame with V and J; all others were non-productive. CDR3 was defined by IMGT convention, running from the second conserved V-encoded cysteine to the conserved J-encoded phenylalanine. The earlier analysis of approximately 500 of the donors excluded sequences that lacked an unambiguous match to a single V gene segment. An earlier analysis of a few hundred of the donors called V segments functional above 56.7% productive rearrangements and segregating when the between-donor standard deviation exceeded 5%. A statistical classification framework was developed to diagnose cytomegalovirus status using the catalog of TCR beta chain sequences. In a later analysis, V and J genes were assigned by comparing TCR nucleotide sequences against IMGT/GENE-DB human TR gene sequences. A later analysis assigned CDR3 sequences and most-parsimonious VDJ recombination scenarios with the TCRdist pipeline. In a later analysis, every TCR beta chain was defined by the combination of its CDR3 amino acid sequence and its V-gene family, and reads without a unique V-gene family were dropped. A later analysis removed 600 or so highly shared, low-generation-probability nucleotide sequences to deal with suspected cross-contamination and a sequencing artifact. In a later analysis, a clonal expansion index was calculated for each public chain from normalized within-repertoire ranks of inferred template counts. In a later analysis, generation probabilities were computed with a VDJ recombination model fitted to out-of-frame rearrangements, and the resulting probabilities were checked against IGoR. In a later analysis, TCR-TCR, TCR-HLA and TCR-CMV co-occurrence was scored with hypergeometric tests, and a repertoire-size bias correction was applied to TCR pairs. False discovery rates were estimated in a later analysis by permuting HLA or CMV assignments 20 times. In a later analysis, co-occurring TCRs were grouped with DBSCAN, and TCRdist sequence similarity was added when clustering was performed within HLA-allele-positive subsets. Repertoires with fewer than 30,000 or more than 120,000 public chains, plus five repertoires with anomalous nucleotide sharing, were excluded from co-occurrence clustering. The table was pulled from immuneACCESS by TCRdb, which kept in-frame rearrangements only. Such tables lose some clones; where checked, under half of the loss comes from unresolved V genes, and the rest has no known cause. D and trimming were read from the DNA, whereas the V and J calls and clone size are those reported in that table. For this sample there are approximately 92,000 clones; around 85% appear just once. Clones ranked in the top ten supply approximately 1.3% of the sample.

The sequence links TRBV29-1 to TRBJ2-1; perhaps TRBD2 is the D gene, with 6 bases matching. The sequenced sample consisted of PBMCs. This TCR was sampled from a girl aged 2 to 9 in good health and CMV-seropositive. Here the CDR3 is given as CSVEWRAFVSEQFF. The nucleotide sequence reads TGCAGCGTTGAGTGGAGGGCCTTTGTAAGTGAGCAGTTCTTC.